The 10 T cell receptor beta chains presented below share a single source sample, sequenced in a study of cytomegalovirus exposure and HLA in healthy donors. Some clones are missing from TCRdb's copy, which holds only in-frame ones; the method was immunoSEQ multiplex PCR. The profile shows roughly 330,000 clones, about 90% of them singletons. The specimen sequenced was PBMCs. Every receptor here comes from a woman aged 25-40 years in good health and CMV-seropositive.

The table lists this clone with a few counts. CDR3 residues: CAIPTGNYGYTF. In nucleotides, the CDR3 is TGTGCCATCCCGACAGGGAACTATGGCTACACCTTC. The chain couples TRBV2 to TRBJ1-2, with 7 bases matching TRBD1. Losses at the gene ends were 10 bases for V and 2 bases for J; bases not matched to a gene: 4. The V gene's germline CDR1 is SNHLY and CDR2 FYNNEI. The CDR3 contains 12 residues.

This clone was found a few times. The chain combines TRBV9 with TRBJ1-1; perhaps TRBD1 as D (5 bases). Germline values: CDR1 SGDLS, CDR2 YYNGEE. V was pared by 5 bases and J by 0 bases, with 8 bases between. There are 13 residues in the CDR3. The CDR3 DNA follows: TGTGCCAGCAGGAGAGGGGTGAACACTGAAGCTTTCTTT. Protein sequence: CASRRGVNTEAFF. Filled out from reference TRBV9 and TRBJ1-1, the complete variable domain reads DSGVTQTPKHLITATGQRVTLRCSPRSGDLSVYWYQQSLDQGLQFLIQYYNGEERAKGNILERFSAQQFPDLHSELNLSSLELGDSALYFCASRRGVNTEAFFGQGTRLTVV.

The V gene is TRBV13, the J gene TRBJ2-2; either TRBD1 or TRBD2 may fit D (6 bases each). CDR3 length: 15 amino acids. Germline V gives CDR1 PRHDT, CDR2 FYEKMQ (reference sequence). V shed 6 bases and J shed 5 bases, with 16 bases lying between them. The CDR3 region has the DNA TGTGCCAGCAGGGAAAGTGGGGGGCTTACCGGGGAGCTGTTTTTT. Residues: CASRESGGLTGELFF.

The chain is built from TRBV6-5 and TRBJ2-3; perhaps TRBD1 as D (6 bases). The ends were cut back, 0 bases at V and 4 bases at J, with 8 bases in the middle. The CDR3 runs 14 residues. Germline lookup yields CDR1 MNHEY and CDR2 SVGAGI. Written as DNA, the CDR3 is TGTGCCAGCAGTTACTCTGGGGGCGCAGATACGCAGTATTTT. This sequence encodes CASSYSGGADTQYF.

The CDR3 reads CASSQAGLAGYNEQFF. CDR3 nucleotide sequence: TGCGCCAGCAGCCAAGCCGGACTAGCGGGTTACAATGAGCAGTTCTTC. The genes are TRBV4-3 and TRBJ2-1, with 11 nucleotides matching TRBD2. Trimming at V came to 1 base and at J to 4 bases, leaving 3 bases not matched to a gene. Germline CDR1 LGHNA, CDR2 YSLEER. This CDR3 comprises 16 residues.

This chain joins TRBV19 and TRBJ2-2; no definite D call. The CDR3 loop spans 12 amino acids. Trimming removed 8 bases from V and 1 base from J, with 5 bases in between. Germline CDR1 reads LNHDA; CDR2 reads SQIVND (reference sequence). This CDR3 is CASVVNTGELFF. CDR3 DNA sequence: TGTGCCAGTGTGGTGAACACCGGGGAGCTGTTTTTT.

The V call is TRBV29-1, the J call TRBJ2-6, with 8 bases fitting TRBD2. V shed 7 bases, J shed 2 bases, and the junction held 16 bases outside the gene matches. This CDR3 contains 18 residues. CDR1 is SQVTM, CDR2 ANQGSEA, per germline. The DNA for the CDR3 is TGCAGCGCCGGGGGGGGGACCCCCCCCCAAGCTGGGGCCAACGTCCTGACTTTC. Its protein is CSAGGGTPPQAGANVLTF.

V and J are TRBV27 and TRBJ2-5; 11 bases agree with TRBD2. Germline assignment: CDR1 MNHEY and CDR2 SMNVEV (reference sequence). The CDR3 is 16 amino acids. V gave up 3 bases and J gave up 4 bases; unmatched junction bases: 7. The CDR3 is CASSFLSSGGSETQYF. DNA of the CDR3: TGTGCCAGCAGTTTCCTCTCTAGCGGGGGGTCAGAGACCCAGTACTTC.

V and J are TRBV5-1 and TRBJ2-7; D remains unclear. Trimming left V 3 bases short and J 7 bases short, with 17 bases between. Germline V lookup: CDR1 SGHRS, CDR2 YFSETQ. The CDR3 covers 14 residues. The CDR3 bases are TGCGCCAGCAGCTGGCAGGAGAGTGGGTATGAGCAGTACTTC. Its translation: CASSWQESGYEQYF. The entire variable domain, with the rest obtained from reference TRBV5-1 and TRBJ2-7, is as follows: KAGVTQTPRYLIKTRGQQVTLSCSPISGHRSVSWYQQTPGQGLQFLFEYFSETQRNKGNFPGRFSGRQFSNSRSEMNVSTLELGDSALYLCASSWQESGYEQYFGPGTRLTVT.

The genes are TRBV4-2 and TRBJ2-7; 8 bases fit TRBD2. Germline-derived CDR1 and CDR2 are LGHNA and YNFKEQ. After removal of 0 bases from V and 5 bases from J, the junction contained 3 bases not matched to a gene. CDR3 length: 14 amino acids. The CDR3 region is CASSQDRGGHEQYF. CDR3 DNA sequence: TGTGCCAGCAGCCAAGATCGGGGGGGCCACGAGCAGTACTTC.